The T cell receptor (beta chain) under discussion was sequenced for a study of OX40 agonist ivuxolimab in advanced cancers. Study-wide context: The patients got ivuxolimab, which is an agonistic anti-OX40 (CD134) antibody.

In germline, CDR1 is KGHSH, CDR2 LQKENI. The CDR3 runs to 12 residues. Trimming removed 4 bases at V and 6 bases at J, with 10 bases between. TCRdb keeps only in-frame clones here, not all; method: immunoSEQ multiplex PCR. This sample has over 65,000 clones, with 70% to 90% found just once. The sequence derives from an adult with an advanced solid tumor such as melanoma, head and neck, liver or kidney cancer. The V gene is TRBV18, the J gene TRBJ2-7; D ambiguous. The sample was CD4+ or CD8+ T cells sorted from blood, taken in a trial of the OX40 agonist ivuxolimab. The CDR3 nucleotides read TGTGCCAGCTCACTTATCCTGGGCGAGCAGTACTTC. It is translated as CASSLILGEQYF.